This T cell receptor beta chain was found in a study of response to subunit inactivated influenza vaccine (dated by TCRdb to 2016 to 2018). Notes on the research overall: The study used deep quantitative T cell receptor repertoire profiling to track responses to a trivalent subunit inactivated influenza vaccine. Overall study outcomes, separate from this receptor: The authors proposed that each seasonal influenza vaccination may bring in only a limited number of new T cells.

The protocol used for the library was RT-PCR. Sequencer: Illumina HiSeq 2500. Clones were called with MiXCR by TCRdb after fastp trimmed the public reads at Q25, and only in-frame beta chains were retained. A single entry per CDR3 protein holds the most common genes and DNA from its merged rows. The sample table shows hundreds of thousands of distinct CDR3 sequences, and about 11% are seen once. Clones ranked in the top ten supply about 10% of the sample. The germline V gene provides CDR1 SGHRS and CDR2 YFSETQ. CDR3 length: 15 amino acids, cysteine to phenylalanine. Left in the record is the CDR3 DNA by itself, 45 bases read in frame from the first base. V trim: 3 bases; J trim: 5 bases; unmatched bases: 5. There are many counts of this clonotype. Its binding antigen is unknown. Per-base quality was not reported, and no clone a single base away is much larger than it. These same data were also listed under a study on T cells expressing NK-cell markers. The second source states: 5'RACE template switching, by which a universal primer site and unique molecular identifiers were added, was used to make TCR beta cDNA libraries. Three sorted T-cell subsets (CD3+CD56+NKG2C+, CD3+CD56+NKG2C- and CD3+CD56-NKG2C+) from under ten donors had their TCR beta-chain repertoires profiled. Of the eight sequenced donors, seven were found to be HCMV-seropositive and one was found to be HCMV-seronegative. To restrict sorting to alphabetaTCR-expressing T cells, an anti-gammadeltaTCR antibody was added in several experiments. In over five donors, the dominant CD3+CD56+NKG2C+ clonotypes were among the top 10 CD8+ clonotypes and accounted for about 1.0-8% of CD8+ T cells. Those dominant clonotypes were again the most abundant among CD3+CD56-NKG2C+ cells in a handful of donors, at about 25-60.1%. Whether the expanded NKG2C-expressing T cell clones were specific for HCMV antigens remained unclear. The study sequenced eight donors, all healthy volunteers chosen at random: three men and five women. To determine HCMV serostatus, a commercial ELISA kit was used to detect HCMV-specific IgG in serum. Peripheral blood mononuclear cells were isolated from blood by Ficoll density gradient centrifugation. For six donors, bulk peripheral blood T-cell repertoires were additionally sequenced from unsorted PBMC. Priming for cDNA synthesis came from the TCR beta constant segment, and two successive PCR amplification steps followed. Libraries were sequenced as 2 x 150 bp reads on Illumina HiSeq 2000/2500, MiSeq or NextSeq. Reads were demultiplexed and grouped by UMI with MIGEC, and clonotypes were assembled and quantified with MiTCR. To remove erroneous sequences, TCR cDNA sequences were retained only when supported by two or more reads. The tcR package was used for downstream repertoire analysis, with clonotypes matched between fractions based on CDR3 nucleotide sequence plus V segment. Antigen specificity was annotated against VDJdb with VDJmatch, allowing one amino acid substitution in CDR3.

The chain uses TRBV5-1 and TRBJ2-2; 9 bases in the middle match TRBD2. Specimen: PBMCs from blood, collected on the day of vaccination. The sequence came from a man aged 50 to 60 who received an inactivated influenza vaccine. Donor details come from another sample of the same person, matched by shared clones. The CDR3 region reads CASSSRLAETGELFF. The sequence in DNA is TGCGCCAGCAGCTCCCGACTAGCGGAGACCGGGGAGCTGTTTTTT.